Sequencing of this T cell receptor beta chain was carried out in a study of T-cell reconstitution after alpha-beta-depleted transplantation in children listed by TCRdb under 2016. As for the study more broadly: Using TCR repertoire profiling, the study quantitatively followed how T-cell immune reconstitution unfolded in children after TCRalphabeta/CD19-depleted allogeneic hematopoietic cell transplantation.

Sequences DFQATT (CDR1) and SNEGSKA (CDR2) are obtained from the germline V gene (reference sequence). Measured from the cysteine to the phenylalanine, the CDR3 is 16 residues long. Only CDR3 DNA is held: 48 bases, read in frame from base 1. Germline trimming: 0 bases from V, 0 bases from J; junction bases outside gene matches: 5. The library came from PCR. Sequencing used an Illumina HiSeq 2500. TCR libraries were prepared with molecular barcoding, using unique molecular identifiers to normalize TCRbeta repertoire quantification. TCRdb trimmed the raw reads at Q25, called clones with MiXCR and kept productive beta chains. Rows with one shared CDR3 protein collapse into an entry with the most common genes and DNA. The sample table shows roughly 590,000 distinct CDR3 sequences, and approximately 15% are seen once. 1.1% of the sample belongs to the ten largest clones. Concerning this clonotype itself: Its antigen remains unidentified. Base qualities were left out, and no much larger clone turns up one base away.

This chain joins TRBV20-1 to TRBJ2-7; 10 of the junction bases match TRBD2. This TCR came from a human donor who donated a stem cell graft to a child with acute myeloid leukemia. Sequencing was performed on PBMCs from the stem cell graft donor, taken from the stem cell graft. The DNA sequence follows: TGCAGTGCTAGAGATTTGCTAGCGGGGGACTCCTACGAGCAGTACTTC. Its amino acids are CSARDLLAGDSYEQYF.